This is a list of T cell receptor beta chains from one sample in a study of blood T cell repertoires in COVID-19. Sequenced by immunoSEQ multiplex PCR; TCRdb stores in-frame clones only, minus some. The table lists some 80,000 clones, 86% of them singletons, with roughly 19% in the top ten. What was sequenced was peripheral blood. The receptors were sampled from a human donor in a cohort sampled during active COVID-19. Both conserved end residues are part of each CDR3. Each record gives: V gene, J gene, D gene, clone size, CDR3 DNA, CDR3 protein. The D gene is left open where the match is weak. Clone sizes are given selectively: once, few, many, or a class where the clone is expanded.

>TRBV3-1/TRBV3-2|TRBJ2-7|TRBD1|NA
TGTGCCAGCAGCCAAACTTGGGACAGGATCTACGAGCAGTACTTC
CASSQTWDRIYEQYF
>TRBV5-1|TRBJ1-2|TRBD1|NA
TGCGCCAGCAGCTCCCGGACAGGGAGGGACGGCTACACCTTC
CASSSRTGRDGYTF
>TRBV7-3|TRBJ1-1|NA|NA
TGTGCCAGCAGCCTCGGGGGAGAAGGGGTGAACACTGAAGCTTTCTTT
CASSLGGEGVNTEAFF
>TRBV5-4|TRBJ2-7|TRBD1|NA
TGTGCCAGCAATACCGGGACAGGGGTCCCCTTCGAGCAGTACTTC
CASNTGTGVPFEQYF
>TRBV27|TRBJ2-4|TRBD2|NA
TGTGCCAGCAGTCGACGGGGGGGGGCGGTAGCCAAAAACATTCAGTACTTC
CASSRRGGAVAKNIQYF
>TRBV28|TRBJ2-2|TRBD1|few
TGTGCCAGCAGGGCCGGGACAGGGAGGACCGGGGAGCTGTTTTTT
CASRAGTGRTGELFF
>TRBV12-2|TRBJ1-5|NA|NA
TGTGCAAGTCGCTTAGGCCAAGGGCAGGGGAAAAGACAGCCCCAGCATTTT
CASRLGQGQGKRQPQHF
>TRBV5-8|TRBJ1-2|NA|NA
TGTGCCAGCAGCTTGGTTATGCAGGGGAGTGGCTACACCTTC
CASSLVMQGSGYTF
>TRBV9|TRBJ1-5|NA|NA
TGTGCCAGCAGCATCCAGGTCGAGGGACTAAACAGGCAGTACAATCAGCCCCAGCATTTT
CASSIQVEGLNRQYNQPQHF
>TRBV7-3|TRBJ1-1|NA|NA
TGTGCCAGCAGCTTAACCGCAGGGGACACTGAAGCTTTCTTT
CASSLTAGDTEAFF
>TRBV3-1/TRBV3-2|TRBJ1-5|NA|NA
TGTGCCAGCAGCCAAAACATAAATCAGGCCCAGCATTTT
CASSQNINQAQHF